These 30 T cell receptor beta chains share one sample of origin, sequenced in a study of T cells in tuberculosis. Measured with immunoSEQ multiplex PCR; TCRdb has only the in-frame clones, and not every one. The table records 88,000 or so clones, more than 75% of them present only once. Sorting used thawed, overnight-rested PBMC stained with anti-CD3, a viability dye and GMM-loaded CD1B tetramer. CD1B tetramers were loaded with Rhodococcus equi-derived C32 glucose monomycolate. The sample consisted of CD1b-GMM tetramer-negative cells sorted from PBMCs. Every receptor here comes from an adult woman with latent tuberculosis.

V usage is TRBV2 and J usage is TRBJ2-4; 9 bases map to TRBD2. V trimming: 2 bases; J trimming: 7 bases; junction bases outside the gene matches: 3. The CDR3 sequence is 14 residues long. Germline loops: CDR1 SNHLY, CDR2 FYNNEI. CDR3 protein: CASSELAGGNIQYF. The CDR3 DNA reads as TGTGCCAGCAGTGAATTGGCGGGGGGGAACATTCAGTACTTC.

This clone was seen just once. J is TRBJ2-7 and V is TRBV19; TRBD1 agrees at 7 bases. The length of the CDR3 is 14 residues. The trim removed 3 bases at V and 2 bases at J, leaving 4 bases unmatched. CDR1 is LNHDA and CDR2 is SQIVND in the germline V gene (reference sequence). The CDR3 is CASSISGTAYEQYF. The CDR3 DNA reads TGTGCCAGTAGTATCTCCGGGACAGCCTACGAGCAGTACTTC.

This clone was seen only once. The chain uses TRBV7-9 and TRBJ2-7; TRBD1 aligns across 9 bases. Unmatched junction bases numbered 4, after V lost 7 bases and J lost 3 bases. Per the germline V gene, CDR1 is SEHNR and CDR2 is FQNEAQ (reference sequence). The CDR3 is made up of 13 amino acids. CDR3 sequence: CASTRGQGYEQYF. CDR3 DNA: TGTGCCAGCACCCGGGGACAGGGCTACGAGCAGTACTTC.

The gene calls are TRBV7-3 and TRBJ2-5, with 10 bases lining up with TRBD2. Germline CDR1 reads SGHTA; CDR2 reads FQGTGA. The V and J ends lost 3 bases and 4 bases, in that order; junction bases with no gene match: 5. The CDR3 totals 15 residues. The CDR3 protein is CASSLRTSGPETQYF. For the CDR3, the DNA is TGTGCCAGCAGCTTGAGGACTAGCGGCCCAGAGACCCAGTACTTC.

This clone was counted a single time. This rearrangement joins TRBV6-6 to TRBJ1-3, with a tentative D call TRBD1 (5 bases). V was clipped by 7 bases and J by 2 bases, with 12 bases between them. Germline assignment: CDR1 MNHNY and CDR2 SVGAGI (reference sequence). The CDR3 is 14 residues long. The DNA for the CDR3 is TGTGCCAGCAAAAAGGGGAGGACTGGAAACACCATATATTTT. Translated: CASKKGRTGNTIYF.

This chain links TRBV11-2 with TRBJ1-5; D may be TRBD1 (6 bases). Germline assignment: CDR1 SGHAT and CDR2 FQNNGV. Trimming stripped 1 base from V and 2 bases from J, with 9 bases between. CDR3 length: 15 amino acids. CDR3 sequence (DNA): TGTGCCAGCAGCTTAGTCCCAGGGGGCAATCAGCCCCAGCATTTT. Translating it yields CASSLVPGGNQPQHF.

The chain employs TRBV4-1 and TRBJ1-3; D gene ambiguous. This CDR3 comprises 17 residues. Germline V gene lookup returns CDR1 MGHRA and CDR2 YSYEKL. The V end lost 4 bases, the J end lost 0 bases, and 16 bases lay between the germline ends. DNA of the CDR3: TGCGCCAGCAGCCTTGAGGTCGCTTCCATCTCTGGAAACACCATATATTTT. Amino acid sequence: CASSLEVASISGNTIYF.

The gene calls are TRBV5-1 and TRBJ2-7, with TRBD1 identical over 9 bases. Germline values: CDR1 SGHRS, CDR2 YFSETQ. CDR3 length: 14 amino acids. J lost 3 bases, V lost 4 bases, and 5 bases had no gene match. CDR3 DNA: TGCGCCAGCAGCCAAACAGGGGGCCTCTACGAGCAGTACTTC. Translated: CASSQTGGLYEQYF. The whole variable domain, remainder taken from reference TRBV5-1 and TRBJ2-7, is KAGVTQTPRYLIKTRGQQVTLSCSPISGHRSVSWYQQTPGQGLQFLFEYFSETQRNKGNFPGRFSGRQFSNSRSEMNVSTLELGDSALYLCASSQTGGLYEQYFGPGTRLTVT.

J is TRBJ2-5 and V is TRBV4-1; TRBD1 aligns across 7 bases. The end of the DNA is better explained by TRBJ2-7, so the J call may be wrong. This CDR3 contains 14 residues. The germline V gene encodes CDR1 MGHRA and CDR2 YSYEKL. The CDR3 bases are TGCGCCAGCAGCCAGGGACAGCGATCTGGCGAGCAGTACTTC. Translating gives CASSQGQRSGEQYF.

The rearrangement links TRBV4-1 to TRBJ2-1; 8 bases match TRBD2. J lost 4 bases, V lost 0 bases, and 2 bases had no gene match. CDR1 and CDR2 from the germline V gene are MGHRA and YSYEKL. The CDR3 spans 15 residues. CDR3 region: CASSQELAVYNEQFF. The CDR3, as DNA: TGCGCCAGCAGCCAAGAACTAGCGGTATACAATGAGCAGTTCTTC.

The chain has TRBV6-1 and TRBJ2-3, with D maybe TRBD1 (5 bases). V lost 10 bases and J 4 bases, leaving 18 bases between the germline ends. Germline CDR1 reads MNHNS; CDR2 reads SASEGT. This CDR3 has 14 residues. The CDR3 loop is CATKTAGWADTQYF. The CDR3 DNA sequence: TGTGCCACCAAAACGGCAGGGTGGGCAGATACGCAGTATTTT.

The V gene is TRBV7-2, the J gene TRBJ2-7; TRBD1 might be the D (5 bases). The CDR3 has 13 amino acids. Trimming took off 1 base at V and 6 bases at J, with 10 bases between the two ends. From germline, CDR1 is SGHTA and CDR2 FQGNSA. The CDR3 sequence is CASSLVEGVEQYV. CDR3 DNA sequence: TGTGCCAGCAGCTTAGTTGAAGGGGTCGAGCAGTACGTC.

The chain is built from TRBV15 and TRBJ1-6; 11 bases map to TRBD1. The V and J ends lost 0 bases and 5 bases, in that order; junction bases with no gene match: 12. The CDR3 extends over 20 amino acids. CDR1 and CDR2 (germline): LNHNV, YYDKDF (reference sequence). The chain's CDR3 is CATSRDRSGQGGFHNSPLHF. The CDR3 DNA reads TGTGCCACCAGCAGAGATCGCTCGGGACAGGGGGGCTTTCATAATTCACCCCTCCACTTT.

The chain uses TRBV9 and TRBJ2-5; 8 bases are a match to TRBD2. Germline V lookup: CDR1 SGDLS, CDR2 YYNGEE. The trim removed 1 base at V and 1 base at J, leaving 6 bases unmatched. CDR3 size: 16 residues. CDR3 protein: CASSVQAGGLQETQYF. DNA of the CDR3: TGTGCCAGCAGCGTACAGGCGGGGGGTCTCCAAGAGACCCAGTACTTC.

The chain combines TRBV29-1 with TRBJ2-1; perhaps TRBD2 as D (5 bases). Trimming cost V 2 bases and J 9 bases, with 17 bases left between them. This CDR3 is built from 14 residues. In germline, CDR1 is SQVTM, CDR2 ANQGSEA. CDR3 in DNA: TGCAGCGTTGAAACTCTAGCCCCGCGTGGTGAGCAGTTCTTC. Its translation is CSVETLAPRGEQFF.

CDR3 sequence (DNA): TGCGCCAGCAGCTTGGCCGGGACAGGGACAGACACCATATATTTT. Protein: CASSLAGTGTDTIYF. V gene TRBV5-1 combines with J gene TRBJ1-3; 9 positions match TRBD1. Germline CDR1 is SGHRS and CDR2 is YFSETQ. CDR3 length equals 15 residues. With 0 bases clipped from V and 8 bases from J, the junction kept 6 bases outside the gene matches.

The genes are TRBV19 and TRBJ1-3; no clear D gene. Germline CDR1 reads LNHDA; CDR2 reads SQIVND (reference sequence). The CDR3 loop spans 18 amino acids. The V end lost 7 bases, the J end lost 0 bases, and 22 bases lay between the germline ends. CDR3 coding DNA: TGTGCCAGTACCCTCGGGAGATGGGAATCCCGCTCTGGAAACACCATATATTTT. Amino acids: CASTLGRWESRSGNTIYF.

The chain employs TRBV27 and TRBJ2-1, with 12 bases identical to TRBD2. The CDR3 totals 16 residues. Trimming at V came to 6 bases and at J to 6 bases, leaving 9 bases not matched to a gene. Germline V gene sequence: CDR1 MNHEY, CDR2 SMNVEV (reference sequence). The CDR3 coding sequence is TGTGCCAGCAGCTCCCAAGCTAGCGGGAGGGGCAATGAGCAGTTCTTC. Translation gives CASSSQASGRGNEQFF.

A single count supports this clone. The rearrangement links TRBV14 to TRBJ2-5; tentative D call: TRBD2 (5 bases). CDR3 length: 14 amino acids. The V and J ends lost 3 bases and 2 bases respectively, with 10 bases between them. Germline V gene sequence: CDR1 SGHDN, CDR2 FVKESK. CDR3 bases: TGTGCCAGCAGCCATATAACGGGGCAAGAGACCCAGTACTTC. Translated, it gives CASSHITGQETQYF.

V and J are TRBV7-3 and TRBJ2-3; D unresolved. Germline-derived CDR1 and CDR2 are SGHTA and FQGTGA. This CDR3 spans 12 amino acids. V was shortened by 5 bases and J by 2 bases, with 5 bases between the two germline ends. CDR3 region: CASSLSTDTQYF. CDR3 coding DNA: TGTGCCAGCAGCCTTTCCACAGATACGCAGTATTTT.

This chain uses TRBV27 with TRBJ1-2; D possibly corresponds to TRBD1 (6 bases). Germline assignment: CDR1 MNHEY and CDR2 SMNVEV (reference sequence). The CDR3 consists of 16 residues. V was trimmed by 5 bases and J by 4 bases, leaving 20 bases between them. CDR3: CASSPSEGDLGYGYTF. The CDR3 region has the DNA TGTGCCAGCAGTCCCTCAGAGGGGGACCTCGGCTATGGCTACACCTTC.

V gene TRBV5-1 combines with J gene TRBJ2-7, with TRBD2 matching over 13 bases. Germline V CDR1 and CDR2: SGHRS, YFSETQ. The CDR3 covers 17 residues. With 5 bases clipped from V and 7 bases from J, the junction kept 15 bases outside the gene matches. The CDR3 DNA reads TGCGCCAGCAGACGTGGACTAGCGGGGGCCGCCTCGGGGGAGCAGTACTTC. Protein sequence: CASRRGLAGAASGEQYF.

CDR3 residues: CASSSFPGYNQPQHF. CDR3 in DNA: TGTGCCAGCAGCTCTTTCCCAGGGTACAATCAGCCCCAGCATTTT. The rearrangement links TRBV7-2 to TRBJ1-5; possible D gene TRBD1, 5 bases. Germline V gives CDR1 SGHTA, CDR2 FQGNSA. The CDR3 loop spans 15 amino acids. The V and J ends lost 4 bases and 3 bases respectively, with 13 bases between them.

The chain couples TRBV11-2 to TRBJ1-3; D is uncertain. The V gene's germline CDR1 is SGHAT and CDR2 FQNNGV. The CDR3 is made up of 13 amino acids. The V end lost 3 bases, the J end lost 4 bases, and 7 bases lay between the germline ends. CDR3 amino acids: CASSFWLGNTIYF. The CDR3 coding sequence is TGTGCCAGCAGCTTCTGGCTGGGAAACACCATATATTTT.

The V gene is TRBV7-6, the J gene TRBJ2-5; D not certain. The V and J ends lost 5 bases and 2 bases respectively, with 6 bases between them. The CDR3 is made up of 12 amino acids. Looked up from germline, CDR1 is SGHVS and CDR2 is FNYEAQ. CDR3 protein: CASSTPQETQYF. Written as DNA, the CDR3 is TGTGCCAGCAGCACTCCGCAAGAGACCCAGTACTTC.

The rearrangement joins TRBV30 to TRBJ2-7; D might be TRBD1 (5 bases). The CDR3 is made up of 11 amino acids. V lost 6 bases and J 3 bases, leaving 9 bases between the germline ends. The V gene's germline CDR1 is GTSNPN and CDR2 SVGIG (reference sequence). The CDR3 region has the DNA TGTGCCTGCCAGGGCGGCTACGAGCAGTACTTC. Translating it yields CACQGGYEQYF.

V usage is TRBV7-9 and J usage is TRBJ2-5; no clear D gene. The CDR3 has 15 amino acids. V gave up 1 base and J gave up 2 bases, with 11 bases separating them. Per the germline V gene, CDR1 is SEHNR and CDR2 is FQNEAQ (reference sequence). CDR3 bases: TGTGCCAGCAGCTTAGGGCGGTCGGTACAAGAGACCCAGTACTTC. Its translation: CASSLGRSVQETQYF.

J is TRBJ2-1 and V is TRBV29-1; D may be TRBD2 (6 bases). CDR1 and CDR2 from the germline V gene are SQVTM and ANQGSEA. With 6 bases removed from V and 3 bases from J, the gap between germline ends came to 18 bases. This CDR3 comprises 15 residues. The CDR3 spells CSVDPTGRGYNEQFF. CDR3 coding DNA: TGCAGCGTCGATCCGACCGGGAGAGGCTACAATGAGCAGTTCTTC.

The J gene is TRBJ1-5, the V gene TRBV28; 9 bases are shared with TRBD1. The CDR3 is made up of 13 amino acids. The junction had 9 bases not matched to a gene; V was cut back by 11 bases and J by 7 bases. Germline CDR1 reads MDHEN; CDR2 reads SYDVKM. The CDR3 here is CAGDRVKVQPQHF. CDR3 sequence (DNA): TGTGCCGGGGACAGGGTAAAGGTCCAGCCCCAGCATTTT. Complete variable domain (other parts from reference TRBV28 and TRBJ1-5): DVKVTQSSRYLVKRTGEKVFLECVQDMDHENMFWYRQDPGLGLRLIYFSYDVKMKEKGDIPEGYSVSREKKERFSLILESASTNQTSMYLCAGDRVKVQPQHFGDGTRLSIL.

This chain links TRBV19 with TRBJ2-2; 9 nucleotides agree with TRBD1. V trimming: 4 bases; J trimming: 0 bases; junction bases outside the gene matches: 6. Germline assignment: CDR1 LNHDA and CDR2 SQIVND (reference sequence). The CDR3 runs to 17 residues. CDR3 amino acids: CASSKGQGSANTGELFF. The CDR3 DNA reads as TGTGCCAGTAGTAAGGGACAGGGCTCCGCGAACACCGGGGAGCTGTTTTTT. Complete variable domain (other parts from reference TRBV19 and TRBJ2-2): DGGITQSPKYLFRKEGQNVTLSCEQNLNHDAMYWYRQDPGQGLRLIYYSQIVNDFQKGDIAEGYSVSREKKESFPLTVTSAQKNPTAFYLCASSKGQGSANTGELFFGEGSRLTVL.